The entry below describes one T cell receptor beta chain. The target antigen is unknown. The data were produced by immunoSEQ multiplex PCR, yet TCRdb's version contains in-frame clones alone and is incomplete. The sample shows over 150,000 clones, approximately 92% of them seen only once. This specimen comes from a study of T cell responses to AZD1222 COVID-19 vaccine. Broader study findings: Baseline antibody screening turned up just a handful of seropositive AZD1222 recipients. Spike-wide coverage was observed for vaccine-associated CD4 TCRs, with dominant responses at 160-218 and 743-854.

The ends were cut back, 6 bases at V and 1 base at J, with 6 bases in the middle. The CDR3 has 11 amino acids. Germline V gene sequence: CDR1 DFQATT, CDR2 SNEGSKA (reference sequence). The sample in question was peripheral blood, obtained 28 days after the second dose of the MenACWY control vaccine. This chain joins TRBV20-1 and TRBJ2-5; D gene uncertain. The receptor comes from an adult who received the MenACWY meningococcal vaccine as a control. CDR3 sequence (DNA): TGCAGTGCCAGGACCCAAGAGACCCAGTACTTC. Protein sequence: CSARTQETQYF.